This T cell receptor beta chain was found in a study of PD-1 blockade in classical Hodgkin lymphoma. General study points: Causes of the repertoire differences remain undefined, possibly disease activity or prior therapy. With CD4+ cells, TCR diversity rose significantly by C4D1, but not with CD8+ cells.

Germline V lookup: CDR1 SGHRS, CDR2 YFSETQ. This CDR3 contains 16 residues. V dropped 4 bases and J dropped 0 bases, with 16 bases sitting between them. As to this clone: Its matching antigen is unknown.

After autologous stem cell transplantation all patients relapsed, and prior brentuximab vedotin exposure differed between cohorts. Sequenced by immunoSEQ multiplex PCR; TCRdb stores in-frame clones only, minus some. This sample has more than 45,000 clones, with over 70% found just once. The rearrangement uses TRBV5-1 and TRBJ1-1; tentatively, D is TRBD1 (5 bases). Here the sequenced sample was peripheral blood mononuclear cells (PBMCs), taken at baseline. This clonotype was obtained from a human donor with classical Hodgkin lymphoma. CDR3 amino acids: CASSHKATGLNTEAFF. CDR3 nucleotide sequence: TGCGCCAGCAGCCACAAAGCCACAGGTCTGAACACTGAAGCTTTCTTT.